Following are 10 T cell receptor beta chains from one sample sequenced in a study of cytomegalovirus exposure and HLA in healthy donors. Use of 60 Vbeta and 13 Jbeta primers characterized the PCR. This table comes from immunoSEQ multiplex PCR, and its TCRdb copy is limited to in-frame clones, with some not included. The table records around 160,000 clones, around three quarters of them present only once. The sequencing sample was made of PBMCs. These receptors came from a woman aged 40 to 55 in good health and CMV-seropositive.

The chain combines TRBV11-2 with TRBJ2-1; 8 nucleotides align to TRBD2. This CDR3 is 14 amino acids long. Unmatched junction bases numbered 6, after V lost 2 bases and J lost 9 bases. Germline loops: CDR1 SGHAT, CDR2 FQNNGV. The CDR3 coding sequence is TGTGCCAGCAGCTTATACTTGCTAGCGGGTGAGCAGTTCTTC. Its protein is CASSLYLLAGEQFF. Supplemented by reference TRBV11-2 and TRBJ2-1, the full variable domain reads EAGVAQSPRYKIIEKRQSVAFWCNPISGHATLYWYQQILGQGPKLLIQFQNNGVVDDSQLPKDRFSAERLKGVDSTLKIQPAKLEDSAVYLCASSLYLLAGEQFFGPGTRLTVL.

The rearrangement uses TRBV6-5 and TRBJ2-3; D gene unclear. The length of the CDR3 is 14 residues. CDR1 is MNHEY and CDR2 is SVGAGI in the germline V gene. The ends were cut back, 2 bases at V and 2 bases at J, with 8 bases in the middle. The CDR3 DNA reads as TGTGCCAGCAGTTACGACAAATACACAGATACGCAGTATTTT. This codes for CASSYDKYTDTQYF.

V and J are TRBV5-1 and TRBJ1-1; D is perhaps TRBD1 (5 bases). Germline V gene data show CDR1 as SGHRS and CDR2 as YFSETQ. Trimming took 0 bases from V and 1 from J, leaving 10 bases between them. The CDR3 is 15 amino acids. CDR3 bases: TGCGCCAGCAGCTTGGGGGGCACTTCGAACACTGAAGCTTTCTTT. Its protein is CASSLGGTSNTEAFF. The complete variable domain, with remaining parts taken from reference TRBV5-1 and TRBJ1-1, reads KAGVTQTPRYLIKTRGQQVTLSCSPISGHRSVSWYQQTPGQGLQFLFEYFSETQRNKGNFPGRFSGRQFSNSRSEMNVSTLELGDSALYLCASSLGGTSNTEAFFGQGTRLTVV.

This rearrangement joins TRBV6-5 to TRBJ1-1; 9 nucleotides align to TRBD1. CDR1 is MNHEY, CDR2 SVGAGI, per germline. The CDR3 has 15 residues. V shed 1 base and J 5 bases; nucleotides not matched to a gene: 5. CDR3 nucleotides: TGTGCCAGCAGTTACTTCGGACAGGGGAGAACTGAAGCTTTCTTT. Its translation is CASSYFGQGRTEAFF.

This clone came up once. The chain employs TRBV29-1 and TRBJ2-7; TRBD1 matches at 7 bases. Germline-derived CDR1 and CDR2 are SQVTM and ANQGSEA. The CDR3 totals 14 residues. The V gene end was trimmed by 3 bases and the J gene end by 5 bases; junction bases not matched to a gene: 10. In DNA, the CDR3 is TGCAGCGTTGATTCGTCGACAGGGTTTGACGAGCAGTACTTC. The encoded protein is CSVDSSTGFDEQYF.

This chain connects TRBV10-3 to TRBJ1-1, with D maybe TRBD1 (5 bases). Trimming left V 0 bases short and J 6 bases short, with 8 bases between. Germline V gene sequence: CDR1 ENHRY, CDR2 SYGVKD. The CDR3 consists of 13 residues. This chain's CDR3 is CAISESRDPEAFF. The CDR3 DNA is TGTGCCATCAGTGAGTCGCGGGACCCTGAAGCTTTCTTT.

The chain uses TRBV19 and TRBJ2-2; D is perhaps TRBD1 (6 bases). This CDR3 comprises 14 residues. Trimming stripped 6 bases from V and 5 bases from J, with 13 bases between. Germline V lookup: CDR1 LNHDA, CDR2 SQIVND (reference sequence). Here the CDR3 reads CASSRGVGTGELFF. The CDR3 DNA reads as TGTGCCAGTAGCAGGGGAGTTGGGACCGGGGAGCTGTTTTTT.

This chain connects TRBV18 to TRBJ1-2; D is undetermined. The CDR3 runs to 14 residues. Trimming removed 3 bases at V and 4 bases at J, with 12 bases between. CDR1 and CDR2 from the germline V gene are KGHSH and LQKENI. The CDR3 DNA reads as TGTGCCAGCTCACCGAACTCCGAAATCTATGGCTACACCTTC. Translating gives CASSPNSEIYGYTF.

The chain couples TRBV19 to TRBJ1-5, with D possibly being TRBD1 (6 bases). Germline CDR1 is LNHDA and CDR2 is SQIVND (reference sequence). CDR3 size: 15 residues. The ends were cut back, 6 bases at V and 7 bases at J, with 19 bases in the middle. CDR3 protein: CASRLEGGGRQPQHF. CDR3 coding DNA: TGTGCCAGTAGACTAGAGGGAGGGGGTAGGCAGCCCCAGCATTTT.

This chain joins TRBV10-3 and TRBJ2-7; 7 nucleotides match TRBD1. The V and J ends lost 10 bases and 0 bases, in that order; junction bases with no gene match: 3. CDR1 and CDR2 (germline): ENHRY, SYGVKD. The CDR3 totals 12 residues. The CDR3: CATGTASYEQYF. The DNA of the CDR3 is TGTGCCACGGGGACAGCCTCCTACGAGCAGTACTTC.